These 24 T cell receptor beta chains were sequenced from one sample in a study of cytomegalovirus exposure and HLA in healthy donors. PCR employed 60 Vbeta and 13 Jbeta primers. Only in-frame clones appear in the TCRdb table, and some are missing; sequencing was by immunoSEQ multiplex PCR. The sample yields approximately 160,000 clones, 68% seen once. The sample taken for sequencing was PBMCs. The source is a man between 45 and 60 years old in good health and CMV-seronegative.

The chain combines TRBV19 with TRBJ1-4, with a tentative D call TRBD1 (6 bases). CDR1 and CDR2 (germline): LNHDA, SQIVND (reference sequence). CDR3 length: 17 residues. V was shortened by 4 bases and J by 1 base, with 16 bases between the two germline ends. The CDR3 sequence: CASSRSRGRGTNEKLFF. DNA of the CDR3: TGTGCCAGTAGTAGAAGCAGGGGTCGGGGAACTAATGAAAAACTGTTTTTT.

This clone has just a few counts. Here the CDR3 reads CASGKDRSYEQYF. CDR3 in DNA: TGTGCCAGCGGCAAAGACAGGTCCTACGAGCAGTACTTC. The V and J genes are TRBV6-6 and TRBJ2-7; D perhaps matches TRBD1 (6 bases). CDR1 is MNHNY, CDR2 SVGAGI, per germline (reference sequence). This CDR3 spans 13 amino acids. Deletions cut 8 bases from V and 1 base from J, with 12 bases between.

The chain employs TRBV6-5 and TRBJ1-2; 9 nucleotides match TRBD1. V trimming: 6 bases; J trimming: 5 bases; junction bases outside the gene matches: 7. This CDR3 spans 14 amino acids. Per the germline V gene, CDR1 is MNHEY and CDR2 is SVGAGI. CDR3 coding DNA: TGTGCCAGCAGGAACAGGGGGCAGAGGTATGGCTACACCTTC. As protein: CASRNRGQRYGYTF.

The V gene is TRBV7-9, the J gene TRBJ2-1; possibly TRBD2 for D (5 bases). This CDR3 comprises 17 residues. The germline gives CDR1 SEHNR, CDR2 FQNEAQ (reference sequence). Trimming left V 7 bases short and J 0 bases short, with 19 bases between. CDR3 bases: TGTGCCAGCAACCGTGTCGTCGAAACTAGCTCCTACAATGAGCAGTTCTTC. Translation gives CASNRVVETSSYNEQFF.

A remark on this clone: This specimen includes other DNA sequences encoding the same CDR3. This rearrangement joins TRBV27 to TRBJ1-1; D gene uncertain. Germline CDR1 and CDR2: MNHEY and SMNVEV (reference sequence). Trimming removed 0 bases at V and 0 bases at J, with 2 bases between. There are 13 residues in the CDR3. The chain's CDR3 is CASSLSMNTEAFF. The CDR3 bases are TGTGCCAGCAGTTTATCCATGAACACTGAAGCTTTCTTT.

V gene TRBV7-8 combines with J gene TRBJ1-6; 10 nucleotides match TRBD1. The CDR3 runs 17 residues. V lost 5 bases to trimming and J lost 8 bases; unmatched junction nucleotides: 12. Germline V gene data show CDR1 as SGHVS and CDR2 as FQNEAQ. CDR3 region: CASSARRFGQGDSPLHF. In DNA form, the CDR3 reads TGTGCCAGCAGCGCAAGACGATTTGGACAGGGGGATTCACCCCTCCACTTT.

V usage is TRBV6-1 and J usage is TRBJ1-1, with D perhaps matching TRBD1 (5 bases). The CDR3 covers 13 residues. Germline V gene lookup returns CDR1 MNHNS and CDR2 SASEGT. V was shortened by 8 bases and J by 0 bases, with 10 bases between the two germline ends. CDR3 nucleotide sequence: TGTGCCAGCCTTGGACACCTGAACACTGAAGCTTTCTTT. Its protein product is CASLGHLNTEAFF.

A word on this clone: Other DNA sequences of this sample code for an identical CDR3. This chain uses TRBV2 with TRBJ1-5; 8 bases are a match to TRBD1. V was clipped by 7 bases and J by 6 bases; unmatched bases: 5. Germline CDR1 SNHLY, CDR2 FYNNEI. This CDR3 region has 13 residues. The CDR3 protein is CASTGQGGQPQHF. The CDR3 DNA follows: TGTGCCAGCACCGGACAGGGAGGTCAGCCCCAGCATTTT. The full variable domain, with the rest looked up from reference TRBV2 and TRBJ1-5, is EPEVTQTPSHQVTQMGQEVILRCVPISNHLYFYWYRQILGQKVEFLVSFYNNEISEKSEIFDDQFSVERPDGSNFTLKIRSTKLEDSAMYFCASTGQGGQPQHFGDGTRLSIL.

This chain joins TRBV2 and TRBJ2-7; D not certain. Germline loops: CDR1 SNHLY, CDR2 FYNNEI. V was clipped by 4 bases and J by 6 bases, with 7 bases between them. CDR3 length: 11 residues. The CDR3 nucleotides are TGTGCCAGCAGTGGTAACACCGAGCAGTACTTC. It yields the protein CASSGNTEQYF.

Note on this clone: Different DNA sequences within this sample yield the same CDR3. The V call is TRBV5-6, the J call TRBJ1-6; no firm D call. The CDR3 length is 15 residues. Germline CDR1 and CDR2: SGHDT and YYEEEE. Trimming pared 2 bases from V and 0 bases from J, leaving 6 bases between. This CDR3 is CASSLGSSYNSPLHF. As DNA, the CDR3 is TGTGCCAGCAGCTTAGGGAGCTCCTATAATTCACCCCTCCACTTT. Supplemented by reference TRBV5-6 and TRBJ1-6, the full variable domain reads DAGVTQSPTHLIKTRGQQVTLRCSPKSGHDTVSWYQQALGQGPQFIFQYYEEEERQRGNFPDRFSGHQFPNYSSELNVNALLLGDSALYLCASSLGSSYNSPLHFGNGTRLTVT.

This rearrangement joins TRBV9 to TRBJ2-5; 8 bases fit TRBD2. CDR1 and CDR2 from the germline V gene are SGDLS and YYNGEE. The V gene end was trimmed by 2 bases and the J gene end by 4 bases; junction bases not matched to a gene: 4. CDR3 length: 14 residues. CDR3 coding DNA: TGTGCCAGCAGCGTCGGGGGGGCCATAGAGACCCAGTACTTC. Residues: CASSVGGAIETQYF.

This clone was recorded once. The rearrangement joins TRBV7-6 to TRBJ1-5; D is undetermined. Trimming took 2 bases from V and 4 from J, leaving 9 bases between them. Germline V gene sequence: CDR1 SGHVS, CDR2 FNYEAQ. This CDR3 comprises 14 residues. CDR3 protein: CASSLMKRNQPQHF. CDR3 bases: TGTGCCAGCAGCTTAATGAAGCGGAATCAGCCCCAGCATTTT.

The V call is TRBV18, the J call TRBJ2-3; 8 nucleotides agree with TRBD2. Germline-derived CDR1 and CDR2 are KGHSH and LQKENI. The length of the CDR3 is 16 residues. J gave up 2 bases and V 3 bases, and 7 bases lay outside the gene matches. The CDR3 sequence: CASSPLDSGATDTQYF. The CDR3 DNA reads TGTGCCAGCTCACCCTTGGATAGCGGGGCCACAGATACGCAGTATTTT.

The chain employs TRBV10-3 and TRBJ1-1; D is perhaps TRBD1 (6 bases). The CDR3 is 13 amino acids. V dropped 7 bases and J dropped 5 bases, with 14 bases sitting between them. From germline, CDR1 is ENHRY and CDR2 SYGVKD. The CDR3 coding sequence is TGTGCCATCACAGGGGCAGAGGGTACTGAAGCTTTCTTT. Encoded protein: CAITGAEGTEAFF.

The V gene is TRBV5-1, the J gene TRBJ2-7, with 8 bases lining up with TRBD1. V shed 6 bases, J shed 7 bases, and the junction held 12 bases outside the gene matches. The CDR3 extends over 14 amino acids. The germline CDR1 and CDR2 sequences are SGHRS and YFSETQ. CDR3 amino acids: CASNPAGGLGEQYF. CDR3 nucleotides: TGCGCCAGCAACCCCGCAGGGGGCCTTGGGGAGCAGTACTTC.

This clone came up a few times. The rearrangement links TRBV2 to TRBJ1-6; 10 bases agree with TRBD1. J lost 7 bases, V lost 6 bases, and 3 bases had no gene match. This CDR3 region has 14 residues. Looked up from germline, CDR1 is SNHLY and CDR2 is FYNNEI. The DNA for the CDR3 is TGTGCCAGCAGCGTGACAGGGGGCAATTCACCCCTCCACTTT. Protein sequence: CASSVTGGNSPLHF.

This clone was seen just once. The chain carries TRBV27 and TRBJ1-2, with 10 bases lining up with TRBD1. Unmatched junction bases numbered 11, after V lost 6 bases and J lost 7 bases. The CDR3 sequence is 15 residues long. The germline V gene encodes CDR1 MNHEY and CDR2 SMNVEV (reference sequence). CDR3 sequence reads: CASSANSGTGAGYTF. For the CDR3, the DNA is TGTGCCAGCAGCGCCAACTCCGGGACAGGGGCTGGCTACACCTTC.

The CDR3 spells CASSVETGGFTGELFF. In DNA, the CDR3 is TGTGCCAGCAGCGTAGAAACGGGGGGATTCACCGGGGAGCTGTTTTTT. The chain couples TRBV9 to TRBJ2-2, with 7 bases that match TRBD2. Germline loops: CDR1 SGDLS, CDR2 YYNGEE. V lost 0 bases and J lost 4; bases outside the gene matches: 6. This CDR3 contains 16 residues.

The J gene is TRBJ2-7, the V gene TRBV19; the match to TRBD1 covers 12 bases. The germline V gene encodes CDR1 LNHDA and CDR2 SQIVND (reference sequence). CDR3 size: 15 residues. The trim removed 7 bases at V and 3 bases at J, leaving 7 bases unmatched. CDR3 nucleotides: TGTGCCAGTAACGATGGGACAGGGGGCGTCTACGAGCAGTACTTC. Translated, it gives CASNDGTGGVYEQYF.

This clone has a handful of counts. Here the CDR3 reads CASSLLDRGSVGYTF. CDR3 nucleotide sequence: TGTGCCAGCAGTTTATTGGACAGGGGATCGGTTGGCTACACCTTC. The rearrangement links TRBV28 to TRBJ1-2; TRBD1 agrees at 9 bases. V lost 1 base to trimming and J lost 7 bases; unmatched junction nucleotides: 7. The V gene's germline CDR1 is MDHEN and CDR2 SYDVKM. The CDR3 consists of 15 residues.

The J gene is TRBJ1-2, the V gene TRBV7-2; no reliable D call. Trimming pared 0 bases from V and 7 bases from J, leaving 6 bases between. CDR3 length: 12 amino acids. Germline V gives CDR1 SGHTA, CDR2 FQGNSA. CDR3 DNA sequence: TGTGCCAGCAGCTTAGCGCTACTTGGCTACACCTTC. It specifies CASSLALLGYTF.

This chain uses TRBV4-3 with TRBJ2-3; 7 bases match TRBD1. The CDR3 length is 17 residues. The V and J ends lost 3 bases and 0 bases, in that order; junction bases with no gene match: 9. The germline gives CDR1 LGHNA, CDR2 YSLEER. The CDR3 coding sequence is TGCGCCAGCAGCCAGACGTCCACAGGGGTTAGCACAGATACGCAGTATTTT. Translating it yields CASSQTSTGVSTDTQYF.

The chain combines TRBV4-2 with TRBJ2-7; 8 bases are a match to TRBD1. This CDR3 spans 15 amino acids. The V and J ends lost 0 bases and 6 bases, in that order; junction bases with no gene match: 7. The germline CDR1 and CDR2 sequences are LGHNA and YNFKEQ. The CDR3 bases are TGTGCCAGCAGCCAAGAGTACAGGGGGACCTCCGAGCAGTACTTC. It specifies CASSQEYRGTSEQYF.

This clone has a handful of counts. This rearrangement joins TRBV6-1 to TRBJ2-3, with D perhaps matching TRBD1 (6 bases). The CDR3 length is 14 residues. Germline-derived CDR1 and CDR2 are MNHNS and SASEGT. Deletions cut 7 bases from V and 6 bases from J, with 17 bases between. CDR3 loop: CASTPVRGTDTQYF. CDR3 bases: TGTGCCAGCACCCCGGTAAGGGGGACGGATACGCAGTATTTT.